This TCR beta chain was found in a study of blood T cells in healthy people across ages. Findings of the study overall: Strongly correlated with naive T cell percentage was TCR beta diversity.

Comments on this clonotype: Its matching antigen is unknown.

Alongside a J-beta primer mix, a sample-barcoded 5' primer served in a second PCR lasting about 7 to 11 cycles. TCRdb redid the calling of the 5' RACE reads with MiXCR, one entry per CDR3 protein. Of about 930,000 distinct CDR3 sequences in the sample, about 29% were seen once. The germline V gene has CDR1 DFQATT and CDR2 SNEGSKA (reference sequence). J was trimmed by 6 bases and V by 3 bases; bases with no gene match: 10. The CDR3 totals 15 residues. The sample was also linked to a second study, of T cells of mothers and their children.

The receptor comes from a woman between 40 and 50 years old in good health. The rearrangement links TRBV20-1 to TRBJ2-7, with 11 bases fitting TRBD2. Sequencing used blood. The CDR3 protein is CSASSNSGRAFEQYF. CDR3 in DNA: TGCAGTGCTAGCTCGAATAGCGGGAGGGCCTTCGAGCAGTACTTC.